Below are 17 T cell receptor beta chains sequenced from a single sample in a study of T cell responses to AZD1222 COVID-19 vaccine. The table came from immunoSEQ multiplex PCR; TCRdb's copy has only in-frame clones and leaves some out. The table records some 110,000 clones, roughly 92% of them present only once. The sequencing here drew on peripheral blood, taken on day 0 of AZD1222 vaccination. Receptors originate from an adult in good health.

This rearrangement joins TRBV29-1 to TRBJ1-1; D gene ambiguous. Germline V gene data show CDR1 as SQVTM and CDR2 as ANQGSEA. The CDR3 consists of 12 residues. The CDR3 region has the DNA TGCGGGGTAGACTCTGAAGGCACTGAAGCTTTCTTT. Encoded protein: CGVDSEGTEAFF.

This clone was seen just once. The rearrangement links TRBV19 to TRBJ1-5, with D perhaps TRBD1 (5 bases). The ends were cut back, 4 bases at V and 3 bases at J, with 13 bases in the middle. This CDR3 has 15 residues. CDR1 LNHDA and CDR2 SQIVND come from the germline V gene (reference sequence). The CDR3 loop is CASSKGQGPNQPQHF. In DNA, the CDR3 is TGTGCCAGTAGTAAAGGACAAGGTCCCAATCAGCCCCAGCATTTT. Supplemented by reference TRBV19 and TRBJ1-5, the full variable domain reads DGGITQSPKYLFRKEGQNVTLSCEQNLNHDAMYWYRQDPGQGLRLIYYSQIVNDFQKGDIAEGYSVSREKKESFPLTVTSAQKNPTAFYLCASSKGQGPNQPQHFGDGTRLSIL.

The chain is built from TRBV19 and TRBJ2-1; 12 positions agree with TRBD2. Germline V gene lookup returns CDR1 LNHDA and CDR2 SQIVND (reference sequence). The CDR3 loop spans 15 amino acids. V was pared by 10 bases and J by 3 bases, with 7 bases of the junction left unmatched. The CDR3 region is CATGLAGILYNEQFF. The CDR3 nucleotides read TGTGCCACCGGACTAGCGGGGATTCTCTACAATGAGCAGTTCTTC.

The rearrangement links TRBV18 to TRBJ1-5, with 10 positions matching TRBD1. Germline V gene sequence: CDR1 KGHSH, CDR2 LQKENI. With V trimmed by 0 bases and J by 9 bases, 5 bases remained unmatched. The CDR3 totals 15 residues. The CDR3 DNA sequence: TGTGCCAGCTCACCACCGGGACAGGGGAGTCCGCCCCAGCATTTT. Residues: CASSPPGQGSPPQHF.

The CDR3, as DNA: TGTGCCTGGAATGGACAGGGGGCAGGAGGCTACACCTTC. Protein sequence: CAWNGQGAGGYTF. The rearrangement joins TRBV30 to TRBJ1-2; 11 bases map to TRBD1. This CDR3 spans 13 amino acids. The ends lost 4 bases at V and 8 bases at J; junction bases unmatched: 6. Germline CDR1 GTSNPN, CDR2 SVGIG (reference sequence).

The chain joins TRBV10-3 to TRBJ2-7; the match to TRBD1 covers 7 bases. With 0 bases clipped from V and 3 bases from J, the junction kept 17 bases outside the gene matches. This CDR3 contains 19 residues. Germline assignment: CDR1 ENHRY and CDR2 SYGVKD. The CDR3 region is CAISESAQGQLSSFYEQYF. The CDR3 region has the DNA TGTGCCATCAGTGAGTCGGCCCAGGGACAGCTTTCGAGCTTCTACGAGCAGTACTTC.

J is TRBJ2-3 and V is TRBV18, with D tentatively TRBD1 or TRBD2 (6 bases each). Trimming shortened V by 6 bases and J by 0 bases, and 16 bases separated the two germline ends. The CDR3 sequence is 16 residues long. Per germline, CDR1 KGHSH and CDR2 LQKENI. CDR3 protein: CASSPKGGQSTDTQYF. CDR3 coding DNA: TGTGCCAGCTCCCCCAAGGGGGGCCAGAGCACAGATACGCAGTATTTT.

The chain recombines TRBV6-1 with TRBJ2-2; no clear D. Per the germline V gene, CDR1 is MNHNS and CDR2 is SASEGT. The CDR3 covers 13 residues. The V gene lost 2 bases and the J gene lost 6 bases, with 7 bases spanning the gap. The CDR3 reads CASSEWVAGELFF. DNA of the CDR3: TGTGCCAGCAGTGAATGGGTTGCCGGGGAGCTGTTTTTT.

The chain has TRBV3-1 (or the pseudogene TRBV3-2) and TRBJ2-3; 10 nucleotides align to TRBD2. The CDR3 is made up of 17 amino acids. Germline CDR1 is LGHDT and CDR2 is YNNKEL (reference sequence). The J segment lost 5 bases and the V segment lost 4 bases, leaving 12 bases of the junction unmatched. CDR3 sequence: CASSPGPSGGEIDTQYF. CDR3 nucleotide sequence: TGTGCCAGCAGCCCTGGCCCCAGCGGGGGGGAGATAGATACGCAGTATTTT.

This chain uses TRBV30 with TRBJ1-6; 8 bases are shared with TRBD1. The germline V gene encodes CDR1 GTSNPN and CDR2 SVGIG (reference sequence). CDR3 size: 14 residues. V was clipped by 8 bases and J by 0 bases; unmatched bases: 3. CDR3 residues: CAGQGASYNSPLHF. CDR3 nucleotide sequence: TGTGCCGGCCAGGGGGCCTCCTATAATTCACCCCTCCACTTT.

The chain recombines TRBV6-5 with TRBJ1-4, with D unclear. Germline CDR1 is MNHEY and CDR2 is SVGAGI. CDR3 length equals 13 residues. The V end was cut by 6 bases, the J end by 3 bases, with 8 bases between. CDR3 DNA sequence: TGTGCCAGCAGGCGGAGCTCTAATGAAAAACTGTTTTTT. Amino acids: CASRRSSNEKLFF.

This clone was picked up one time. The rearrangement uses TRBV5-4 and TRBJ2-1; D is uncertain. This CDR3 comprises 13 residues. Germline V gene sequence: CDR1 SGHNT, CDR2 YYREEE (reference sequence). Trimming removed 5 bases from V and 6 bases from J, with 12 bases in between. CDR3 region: CASRSDPGNEQFF. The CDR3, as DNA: TGTGCCAGCAGATCCGATCCTGGCAATGAGCAGTTCTTC.

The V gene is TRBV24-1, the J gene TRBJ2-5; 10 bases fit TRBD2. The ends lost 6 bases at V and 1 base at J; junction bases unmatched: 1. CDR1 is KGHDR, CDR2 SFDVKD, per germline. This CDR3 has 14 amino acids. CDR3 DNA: TGTGCCACCAGTACTAGCGGGACCCAAGAGACCCAGTACTTC. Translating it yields CATSTSGTQETQYF.

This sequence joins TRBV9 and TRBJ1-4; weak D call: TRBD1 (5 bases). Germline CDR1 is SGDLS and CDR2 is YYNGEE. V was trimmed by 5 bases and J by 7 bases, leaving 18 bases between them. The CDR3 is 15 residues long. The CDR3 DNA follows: TGTGCCAGCAGTGTTGGGAACACAGGAAGTGAAAAACTGTTTTTT. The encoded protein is CASSVGNTGSEKLFF.

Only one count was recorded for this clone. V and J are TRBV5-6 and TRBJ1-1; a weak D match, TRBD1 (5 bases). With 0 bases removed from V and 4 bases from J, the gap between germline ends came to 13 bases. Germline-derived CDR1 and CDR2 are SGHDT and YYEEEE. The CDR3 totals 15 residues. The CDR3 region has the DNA TGTGCCAGCAGCTTGGGGCGGGGGGTTAGCACTGAAGCTTTCTTT. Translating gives CASSLGRGVSTEAFF.

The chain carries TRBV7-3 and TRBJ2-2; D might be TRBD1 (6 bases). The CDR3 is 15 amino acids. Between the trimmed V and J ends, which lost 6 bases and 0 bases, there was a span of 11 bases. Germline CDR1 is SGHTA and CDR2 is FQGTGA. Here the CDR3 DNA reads TGTGCCAGCAGATTTACAGGGACGAACACCGGGGAGCTGTTTTTT. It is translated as CASRFTGTNTGELFF.

The DNA of the CDR3 is TGTGCCAGCAGCTCCCAACTAGCGGGCGTAACAGATACGCAGTATTTT. It encodes CASSSQLAGVTDTQYF. The genes are TRBV7-2 and TRBJ2-3; 9 positions match TRBD2. Unmatched junction bases numbered 8, after V lost 4 bases and J lost 3 bases. The CDR3 is 16 residues long. Germline V gene lookup returns CDR1 SGHTA and CDR2 FQGNSA. Full variable domain (missing parts from reference TRBV7-2 and TRBJ2-3): GAGVSQSPSNKVTEKGKDVELRCDPISGHTALYWYRQSLGQGLEFLIYFQGNSAPDKSGLPSDRFSAERTGGSVSTLTIQRTQQEDSAVYLCASSSQLAGVTDTQYFGPGTRLTVL.